This TCR beta chain derives from a study of blood T cell repertoires in COVID-19. Overall study context: Whether acute or convalescent, the COVID-19 samples came from the United States, Italy and Spain. PBMCs, B-cell-depleted T cells, or T cells provided the cDNA or gDNA that made up the material.

In the authors' methods: By means of reference gene primer amplification, nucleated cell counts were estimated. Assay used: immunoSEQ multiplex PCR; TCRdb lists only in-frame clones, some missing. The D gene and trimming were derived from the DNA, and the V and J assignments and clone size from that table. The sample contains more than 95,000 clones, roughly nine tenths of which appear only once. Per the germline V gene, CDR1 is SQVTM and CDR2 is ANQGSEA. With 7 bases clipped from V and 6 bases from J, the junction kept 10 bases outside the gene matches. The CDR3 spans 13 residues. Source material: peripheral blood. The gene calls are TRBV29-1 and TRBJ2-7; 9 positions match TRBD1. This receptor was taken from a man between 65 and 79 years old who had recovered from COVID-19. The CDR3 sequence: CSAKGQGLVEQYF. The CDR3 coding sequence is TGCAGCGCTAAGGGACAGGGCCTGGTCGAGCAGTACTTC.